Reported below is one T cell receptor (beta chain). Its antigen is still unknown. This entry belongs to a study of shared clonotypes between healthy human individuals. Study overall: Two female and a few male donors aged 18 to 49 were enrolled. Overall study findings and caveats: Sequencing depth was predicted to influence how clonotypes are shared among donors.

Terminally differentiated effector memory CD45RA+ cells were excluded from the naive CD8 cells, which were CD45RO-negative and positively selected for CCR7. Sequencing used immunoSEQ multiplex PCR; TCRdb keeps in-frame clones, though not all of them. Of about 800,000 clones in the sample, approximately 96% were seen once. Per germline, CDR1 SEHNR and CDR2 FQNEAQ (reference sequence). V was shortened by 3 bases and J by 4 bases, with 12 bases between the two germline ends. The length of the CDR3 is 14 residues. The sequencing input was naive CD8+ T cells sorted from blood. The clonotype originates from a man aged 25-45 years in good health. V and J are TRBV7-9 and TRBJ1-2; D is undetermined. The DNA for the CDR3 is TGTGCCAGCAGCTTTCCAGTGCACCCCTATGGCTACACCTTC. It specifies CASSFPVHPYGYTF. The full variable domain, completed using reference TRBV7-9 and TRBJ1-2, is DTGVSQNPRHKITKRGQNVTFRCDPISEHNRLYWYRQTLGQGPEFLTYFQNEAQLEKSRLLSDRFSAERPKGSFSTLEIQRTEQGDSAMYLCASSFPVHPYGYTFGSGTRLTVV.